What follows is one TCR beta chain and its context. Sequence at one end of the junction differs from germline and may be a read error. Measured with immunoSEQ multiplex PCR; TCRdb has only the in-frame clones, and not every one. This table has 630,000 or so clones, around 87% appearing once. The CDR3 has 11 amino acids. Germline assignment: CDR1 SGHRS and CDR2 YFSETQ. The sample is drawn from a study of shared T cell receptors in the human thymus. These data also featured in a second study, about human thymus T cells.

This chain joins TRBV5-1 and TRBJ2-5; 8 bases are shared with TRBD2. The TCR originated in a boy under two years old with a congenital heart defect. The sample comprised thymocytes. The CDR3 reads CASSFSGVPHF. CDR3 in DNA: TGCGCCAGCAGCTTTAGCGGGGTCCCCCACTTC.